These T cell receptor beta chains were read from a single sample in a study of cytotoxic CD8 clonotypes in ibrutinib-treated CLL. Sequencing was performed with immunoSEQ multiplex PCR; in TCRdb, only in-frame clones are kept and a portion is missing. The sample includes approximately 170,000 clones, roughly 88% seen only once; the top ten take roughly 3%. Source: PBMCs, taken at disease progression, from a patient treated with ibrutinib. All receptors come from a human donor with chronic lymphocytic leukemia. Both conserved end residues are part of each CDR3. A D gene is named only where the DNA matches it firmly. Only part of the rows carry a size: once, few, many, or a class if the clone is expanded.

>NA|TRBV29-1|TRBJ2-3|TRBD1
CSVDDRGDTQYF
TGCAGCGTTGATGACAGGGGGGATACGCAGTATTTT
>NA|TRBV9|TRBJ2-3|NA
CASSATYVEHTQYF
TGTGCCAGCAGCGCCACCTATGTAGAACATACGCAGTATTTT
>NA|TRBV28|TRBJ2-7|NA
CASSLSSYEQYF
TGTGCCAGCAGTCTTAGCTCCTACGAGCAGTACTTC
>NA|TRBV27|TRBJ2-7|TRBD2
CASSFRGGIVSYEQYF
TGTGCCAGCAGTTTCCGGGGGGGCATAGTATCCTACGAGCAGTACTTC
>NA|TRBV12-5|TRBJ2-7|NA
CASGQTNEAYEQYF
TGTGCTAGTGGTCAGACTAATGAGGCCTACGAGCAGTACTTC
>NA|TRBV4-3|TRBJ1-5|NA
CASSRRGFYFSNQPQHF
TGCGCCAGCAGCCGCCGAGGATTCTATTTTAGCAATCAGCCCCAGCATTTT
>NA|TRBV27|TRBJ2-7|TRBD1
CASKIDRVLSEQYF
TGTGCCAGCAAGATCGACAGGGTGCTTAGCGAGCAGTACTTC
>few|TRBV19|TRBJ2-3|TRBD2
CASRILAGGPDTQYF
TGTGCCAGTAGGATACTAGCGGGAGGTCCAGATACGCAGTATTTT
>NA|TRBV9|TRBJ2-1|NA
CASSGRIEGPFEHYEQFF
TGTGCCAGCAGCGGAAGAATAGAGGGGCCATTCGAACATTATGAGCAGTTCTTC
>NA|TRBV11-2|TRBJ1-1|NA
CASSRNREDTEAFF
TGTGCCAGCAGCAGAAACAGGGAAGACACTGAAGCTTTCTTT
>NA|TRBV19|TRBJ1-2|TRBD1
CASSIGRGQRTYGYTF
TGTGCCAGTAGTATAGGGCGGGGACAGAGGACCTATGGCTACACCTTC
>NA|TRBV6-5|TRBJ2-1|NA
CASSLQESSYNEQFF
TGTGCCAGCAGTCTTCAGGAGAGCTCCTACAATGAGCAGTTCTTC
>NA|TRBV7-3|TRBJ2-5|TRBD1
CASSLRQGQETQYF
TGTGCCAGCAGCTTAAGACAGGGGCAAGAGACCCAGTACTTC
>NA|TRBV10-1|TRBJ1-1|NA
CASSARRPIRGDSLNTEAFF
TGCGCCAGCAGTGCCCGCAGGCCGATTCGGGGTGACTCCTTGAACACTGAAGCTTTCTTT
>few|TRBV7-6|TRBJ1-5|NA
CASSDGINQPQHF
TGTGCCAGCTCGGACGGAATAAATCAGCCCCAGCATTTT
>NA|TRBV5-4|TRBJ2-7|NA
CASSQLRAGAYEQYF
TGTGCCAGCAGCCAGCTTCGGGCGGGCGCCTACGAGCAGTACTTC
>NA|TRBV19|TRBJ1-1|NA
CASSTGWDTEAFF
TGTGCCAGTAGTACAGGGTGGGACACTGAAGCTTTCTTT
>NA|TRBV30|TRBJ2-2|TRBD1
CAWTGQGPAGELFF
TGTGCCTGGACCGGACAGGGGCCGGCCGGGGAGCTGTTTTTT
>NA|TRBV29-1|TRBJ1-3|NA
CSVSGGQSGDTIYF
TGCAGCGTTTCCGGTGGGCAATCGGGAGACACCATATATTTT
>NA|TRBV19|TRBJ1-2|TRBD1
CASSTQARGRDYGYTF
TGTGCCAGTAGTACACAAGCCAGGGGGCGCGACTATGGCTACACCTTC
>NA|TRBV28|TRBJ2-3|TRBD2
CASIPRTSGDTDTQYF
TGTGCCAGCATCCCTCGGACTAGCGGAGACACAGATACGCAGTATTTT
>NA|TRBV9|TRBJ2-7|NA
CASSVGGYYEQYF
TGTGCCAGCAGCGTAGGTGGATACTACGAGCAGTACTTC
>NA|TRBV11-2|TRBJ2-3|NA
CASSLVSRGGDAQYF
TGTGCCAGCAGCTTAGTTTCTCGGGGCGGGGATGCGCAGTATTTT
>NA|TRBV27|TRBJ2-1|TRBD2
CASRENGLAGGYNEQFF
TGTGCCAGCAGAGAGAATGGACTAGCGGGAGGGTACAATGAGCAGTTCTTC
>NA|TRBV27|TRBJ2-2|NA
CASTTPGIGAGELFF
TGTGCCAGCACTACTCCGGGAATTGGAGCCGGGGAGCTGTTTTTT
>NA|TRBV11-3|TRBJ1-4|NA
CASSSHEKLFF
TGTGCCAGCAGCTCTCATGAAAAACTGTTTTTT
>few|TRBV7-9|TRBJ2-2|NA
CASSLALGVTGELFF
TGTGCCAGCAGCTTAGCGCTAGGGGTTACCGGGGAGCTGTTTTTT
>few|TRBV28|TRBJ2-1|TRBD2
CASKGLAGVREQFF
TGTGCCAGTAAGGGACTAGCGGGAGTACGTGAGCAGTTCTTC
>NA|TRBV25-1|TRBJ1-1|NA
CASSDPGEDTEAFF
TGTGCCAGCAGTGATCCCGGGGAGGACACTGAAGCTTTCTTT
>NA|TRBV28|TRBJ2-7|NA
CASSLAYEQYF
TGTGCCAGCAGTTTGGCCTACGAGCAGTACTTC
>NA|TRBV29-1|TRBJ1-1|NA
CSVASQGILTEAFF
TGCAGCGTTGCCTCTCAGGGAATCCTCACTGAAGCTTTCTTT
>NA|TRBV2|TRBJ1-1|TRBD1
CASRTGAEAFF
TGTGCCAGCAGGACAGGGGCGGAAGCTTTCTTT
>few|TRBV29-1|TRBJ2-6|NA
CSVGPGAGANVLTF
TGCAGCGTTGGTCCGGGGGCTGGGGCCAACGTCCTGACTTTC
>once|TRBV7-9|TRBJ1-1|NA
CASSLGIDLGDTEAFF
TGTGCCAGCAGCTTAGGTATAGATCTGGGGGACACTGAAGCTTTCTTT
>NA|TRBV29-1|TRBJ2-2|TRBD1
CSVGQGRTGELFF
TGCAGCGTTGGACAGGGGAGAACCGGGGAGCTGTTTTTT
>NA|TRBV25-1|TRBJ2-3|NA
CASSEALRSTDTQYF
TGTGCCAGCAGTGAAGCTCTAAGATCCACAGATACGCAGTATTTT
>NA|TRBV7-2|TRBJ1-1|NA
CASRLGGFWTEAFF
TGTGCCAGCAGATTGGGGGGGTTTTGGACTGAAGCTTTCTTT
>NA|TRBV9|TRBJ2-5|TRBD1
CASSATGGQETQYF
TGTGCCAGCAGCGCGACAGGGGGCCAAGAGACCCAGTACTTC
>NA|TRBV5-1|TRBJ1-1|NA
CASSLNDFNTEAFF
TGCGCCAGCAGCTTGAACGACTTTAACACTGAAGCTTTCTTT
>NA|TRBV9|TRBJ2-7|NA
CASSLGSGLYEQYF
TGTGCCAGCAGCTTGGGAAGCGGCCTATACGAGCAGTACTTC
>NA|TRBV9|TRBJ2-5|TRBD2
CASSVSLPGGSTQETQYF
TGTGCCAGCAGCGTATCCCTACCTGGCGGGAGTACCCAAGAGACCCAGTACTTC